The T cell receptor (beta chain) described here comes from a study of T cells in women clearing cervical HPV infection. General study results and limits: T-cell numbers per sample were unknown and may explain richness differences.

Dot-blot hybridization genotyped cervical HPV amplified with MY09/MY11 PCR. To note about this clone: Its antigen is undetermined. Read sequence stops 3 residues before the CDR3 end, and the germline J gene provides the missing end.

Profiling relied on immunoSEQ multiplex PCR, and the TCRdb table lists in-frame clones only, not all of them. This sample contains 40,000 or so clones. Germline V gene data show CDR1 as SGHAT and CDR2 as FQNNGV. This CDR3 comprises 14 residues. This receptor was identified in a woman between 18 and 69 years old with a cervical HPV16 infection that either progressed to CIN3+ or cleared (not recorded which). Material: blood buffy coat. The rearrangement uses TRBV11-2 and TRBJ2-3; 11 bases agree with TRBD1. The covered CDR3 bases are TGTGCCAGCAGCCCAGGGACAGGGGGGGAGACG. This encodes CASSPGTGGET. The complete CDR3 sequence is CASSPGTGGETQYF.